The 20 T cell receptor beta chains below come from one sample, sequenced in a study of metastatic and nonmetastatic thyroid tumors. Patients underwent thyroid surgery, and none had received any treatment before it. With MiXCR, TCRdb reprocessed the PCR reads. In the table there are more than 25,000 clones, roughly 26% of which are singletons. Sequenced material: blood. All receptors come from a female donor with papillary thyroid cancer or a benign thyroid nodule (not recorded which). Some clones in this sample may be carry-over from other donors' samples.

This clone was counted between two and nine times. V and J are TRBV6-2 or TRBV6-3 and TRBJ2-1; TRBD1 is a possible D gene (7 bases). Germline V gives CDR1 MNHEY, CDR2 SVGEGT. CDR3 size: 14 residues. Trimming took off 7 bases at V and 9 bases at J, with 19 bases between the two ends. The CDR3 nucleotides are TGTGCCAGCATAATCCAGGGGGGCGTCGGTGAGCAGTTCTTC. Residues: CASIIQGGVGEQFF.

This clone was detected a few times. The V gene is TRBV6-1, the J gene TRBJ2-7, with 8 bases matching TRBD2. Germline trimming cut 6 bases from V and 2 bases from J; bases unmatched to any gene: 6. CDR1 is MNHNS and CDR2 is SASEGT in the germline V gene. CDR3 length equals 14 residues. The CDR3 here is CASRSGLATYEQYF. The CDR3 DNA follows: TGTGCCAGCAGGTCCGGACTAGCCACCTACGAGCAGTACTTC.

This clone was seen ten or more times. This chain uses TRBV6-4 with TRBJ2-1; 7 nucleotides agree with TRBD2. The germline V gene encodes CDR1 MRHNA and CDR2 SNTAGT. V lost 5 bases, J lost 2 bases, and 6 bases stayed unmatched. This CDR3 is 15 amino acids long. This CDR3 reads CASSIAGEPYNEQFF. The DNA for the CDR3 is TGTGCCAGCAGTATCGCGGGAGAACCCTACAATGAGCAGTTCTTC.

This clone was observed a handful of times. The chain couples TRBV6-5 to TRBJ1-2; no reliable D call. Deletions cut 0 bases from V and 4 bases from J, with 9 bases between. CDR3 length: 14 amino acids. CDR1 MNHEY and CDR2 SVGAGI come from the germline V gene. The CDR3 here is CASSYSSPFYGYTF. The CDR3 coding sequence is TGTGCCAGCAGTTACTCGAGTCCATTCTATGGCTACACCTTC.

The chain has TRBV6-1 and TRBJ2-7, with 11 bases aligning to TRBD2. CDR1 and CDR2 (germline): MNHNS, SASEGT. CDR3 length: 16 residues. V lost 4 bases and J lost 0; bases outside the gene matches: 5. CDR3 loop: CASSVTSGTYSYEQYF. CDR3 coding DNA: TGTGCCAGCAGTGTGACTAGCGGGACTTACTCCTACGAGCAGTACTTC.

The table lists this clone with many counts. This sample includes further DNA sequences coding for the same CDR3. The genes are TRBV3-1 and TRBJ1-3; D gene ambiguous. CDR1 is LGHDT and CDR2 is YNNKEL in the germline V gene (reference sequence). V lost 3 bases and J lost 0, with 9 bases in between. The CDR3 has 15 residues. Here the CDR3 DNA reads TGTGCCAGCAGCCAGGGCCAGAACTCTGGAAACACCATATATTTT. Protein: CASSQGQNSGNTIYF.

The CDR3 nucleotides read TGTGCCAGCAGCCAAGAACTCCTCCAAGAGACCCAGTACTTC. It is translated as CASSQELLQETQYF. V usage is TRBV3-1 and J usage is TRBJ2-5; D not resolved. V dropped 0 bases and J dropped 1 base, with 6 bases sitting between them. Germline CDR1 and CDR2: LGHDT and YNNKEL (reference sequence). The CDR3 extends over 14 amino acids.

This clone was picked up many times. This rearrangement joins TRBV2 to TRBJ1-3, with 9 bases aligning to TRBD1. The CDR3 has 16 amino acids. From germline, CDR1 is SNHLY and CDR2 FYNNEI. Unmatched junction bases numbered 7, after V lost 7 bases and J lost 0 bases. The CDR3 coding sequence is TGTGCCAGCAAGTCCCTGGGACAGGGCTCTGGAAACACCATATATTTT. Translation gives CASKSLGQGSGNTIYF.

By share of the sample, this clone is medium-sized. The V call is TRBV12-3 or TRBV12-4, the J call TRBJ1-6; TRBD1 matches 7 bases. The CDR3 is 14 amino acids. After removal of 6 bases from V and 7 bases from J, the junction contained 6 bases not matched to a gene. CDR3 sequence: CASRVGGGNSPLHF. The CDR3 nucleotides read TGTGCCAGCAGAGTCGGAGGGGGCAATTCACCCCTCCACTTT.

This clone is categorized as medium-sized. The rearrangement links TRBV6-5 to TRBJ1-1; TRBD1 is a possible D gene (5 bases). The CDR3 is 17 amino acids. The germline V and J ends were trimmed by 2 bases and 1 base, with 17 bases remaining between them. Germline assignment: CDR1 MNHEY and CDR2 SVGAGI. The CDR3 DNA sequence: TGTGCCAGCAGTTACCCTCCCAGACAGTTAGAGAACACTGAAGCTTTCTTT. This translates into CASSYPPRQLENTEAFF.

This clone is medium-sized. The rearrangement joins TRBV20-1 to TRBJ2-6; 12 bases match TRBD2. V lost 5 bases, J lost 4 bases, and 12 bases stayed unmatched. The germline CDR1 and CDR2 sequences are DFQATT and SNEGSKA (reference sequence). The CDR3 length is 18 residues. CDR3 region: CSAFDLLAGGAGANVLTF. In nucleotides, the CDR3 is TGCAGTGCTTTCGATCTTCTAGCGGGAGGGGCCGGGGCCAACGTCCTGACTTTC.

This clone was seen ten or more times. V and J are TRBV20-1 and TRBJ1-6; unclear D gene. The V and J ends lost 6 bases and 5 bases respectively, with 14 bases between them. CDR3 length: 14 residues. Germline V lookup: CDR1 DFQATT, CDR2 SNEGSKA (reference sequence). DNA for the CDR3: TGCAGTGCCTCCCGACAACCCAATAATTCACCCCTCCACTTT. As protein: CSASRQPNNSPLHF.

The V call is TRBV5-1, the J call TRBJ1-4, with D possibly matching TRBD1 (6 bases). V lost 0 bases to trimming and J lost 8 bases, with 17 bases between them. Germline V lookup: CDR1 SGHRS, CDR2 YFSETQ. The CDR3 consists of 16 residues. CDR3 DNA sequence: TGCGCCAGCAGCTTGGGACCGACTGGACAGCTAGAAAAACTGTTTTTT. Protein: CASSLGPTGQLEKLFF.

The sample holds many counts of this clone. The chain has TRBV5-1 and TRBJ2-1; no reliable D call. Germline V gene sequence: CDR1 SGHRS, CDR2 YFSETQ. The CDR3 runs to 13 residues. V lost 0 bases and J 8 bases, leaving 9 bases between the germline ends. CDR3 sequence reads: CASSLGFRDEQFF. DNA for the CDR3: TGCGCCAGCAGCTTGGGGTTTAGGGATGAGCAGTTCTTC.

This clone was recorded at least ten times. The rearrangement uses TRBV9 and TRBJ2-1, with a weak D call TRBD1 (5 bases). The CDR3 is 14 residues long. With 0 bases removed from V and 5 bases from J, the gap between germline ends came to 9 bases. CDR1 is SGDLS and CDR2 is YYNGEE in the germline V gene. CDR3 sequence (DNA): TGTGCCAGCAGCGTAGGGCCAGGGAACAATGAGCAGTTCTTC. The encoded protein is CASSVGPGNNEQFF.

The J gene is TRBJ2-7, the V gene TRBV12-5; D uncertain. Per germline, CDR1 LGHNT and CDR2 FRNRAP. V gave up 4 bases and J gave up 1 base, with 14 bases separating them. This CDR3 spans 15 amino acids. The CDR3 sequence: CASGSLRDASYEQYF. The DNA for the CDR3 is TGTGCTAGTGGTTCCCTAAGGGATGCTTCCTACGAGCAGTACTTC.

This clone came up many times. V usage is TRBV7-2 and J usage is TRBJ2-3; the match to TRBD2 covers 11 bases. The V segment lost 5 bases and the J segment 2 bases; nucleotides outside the gene matches: 9. Germline-derived CDR1 and CDR2 are SGHTA and FQGNSA. The CDR3 covers 17 residues. CDR3 sequence (DNA): TGTGCCAGCAGCATTAGCGGGAGGGAGACTAACACAGATACGCAGTATTTT. Its translation is CASSISGRETNTDTQYF.

The rearrangement joins TRBV4-1 to TRBJ2-7; D gene uncertain. This CDR3 has 17 amino acids. The germline V gene has CDR1 MGHRA and CDR2 YSYEKL. Deletions cut 5 bases from V and 2 bases from J, with 22 bases between. The CDR3 region has the DNA TGCGCCAGCAGCGAAGTCCATTCTATCTGGAGTGCCTACGAGCAGTACTTC. Translation gives CASSEVHSIWSAYEQYF.

The chain links TRBV6-5 to TRBJ1-1; D is undetermined. There are 11 residues in the CDR3. Germline loops: CDR1 MNHEY, CDR2 SVGAGI. V lost 4 bases, J lost 3 bases, and 3 bases lay in between. For the CDR3, the DNA is TGTGCCAGCAGTTCATACACTGAAGCTTTCTTT. Amino acids: CASSSYTEAFF.

The sample holds many counts of this clone. The J gene is TRBJ1-2, the V gene TRBV7-3; maybe TRBD1 (6 bases). Per the germline V gene, CDR1 is SGHTA and CDR2 is FQGTGA. The CDR3 has 14 residues. V shed 1 base and J shed 3 bases, with 9 bases lying between them. In nucleotides, the CDR3 is TGTGCCAGCAGCTTAAGGGGGCAGGACTATGGCTACACCTTC. Translation gives CASSLRGQDYGYTF.